Below, 17 T cell receptor beta chains from the same sample are listed, as sequenced in a study of T cells expressing NK-cell markers. TCRdb re-called the 5' RACE reads and shows each CDR3 protein once, DNA omitted. The ten top clones account for around 4.2%, within a sample of around 260,000 distinct CDR3 sequences. The sample taken for sequencing was blood T cells: a sorted CD56 or NKG2C T cell subset, CD4+ or CD8+ T cells, or bulk PBMC T cells (not recorded which). The receptors derive from a woman aged 18-70 years in good health.

The CDR3 sequence: CASSTTLGTNEKLFF. The V call is TRBV7-2, the J call TRBJ1-4; TCRdb's D call of TRBD1 is untestable without DNA. The V gene's germline CDR1 is SGHTA and CDR2 FQGNSA. This CDR3 spans 15 amino acids.

The gene calls are TRBV7-2 and TRBJ1-4; TCRdb names TRBD1, which stays unverified in the absence of DNA. The CDR3 covers 15 residues. Germline lookup yields CDR1 SGHTA and CDR2 FQGNSA. CDR3 residues: CASSLRTGPNEKLFF.

V usage is TRBV12-3 or TRBV12-4 and J usage is TRBJ1-1. The CDR3 is 13 amino acids. The CDR3 loop reads CASSLAGVTEAFF.

The rearrangement links TRBV4-3 to TRBJ1-2. The CDR3 has 15 residues. CDR1 and CDR2 (germline): LGHNA, YSLEER. CDR3 protein: CASSQVRSANYGYTF.

J is TRBJ2-4 and V is TRBV12-3 or TRBV12-4. The CDR3 is 13 amino acids. The CDR3 sequence: CASSPFGQNIQYF.

The chain has TRBV27 and TRBJ2-1; TCRdb lists TRBD1, though no DNA is available to test this call. This CDR3 comprises 16 residues. Germline CDR1 and CDR2: MNHEY and SMNVEV (reference sequence). The CDR3 here is CASSLWGGSSYNEQFF.

The chain carries TRBV29-1 and TRBJ2-7; no DNA is available, so the TRBD1 call from TCRdb remains unchecked. The CDR3 is 13 amino acids. Germline-derived CDR1 and CDR2 are SQVTM and ANQGSEA. CDR3 residues: CSVELQGHNEQYF.

The rearrangement links TRBV5-1 to TRBJ2-5. Germline-derived CDR1 and CDR2 are SGHRS and YFSETQ. The CDR3 totals 14 residues. CDR3 residues: CASSLGNNQETQYF.

The chain recombines TRBV5-1 with TRBJ1-6; lacking DNA, the TRBD1 call made by TCRdb goes unchecked. Germline CDR1 and CDR2: SGHRS and YFSETQ. The CDR3 runs to 16 residues. The CDR3 spells CASSLGDTGAGSPLHF. The full variable domain, rest sourced from reference TRBV5-1 and TRBJ1-6, is KAGVTQTPRYLIKTRGQQVTLSCSPISGHRSVSWYQQTPGQGLQFLFEYFSETQRNKGNFPGRFSGRQFSNSRSEMNVSTLELGDSALYLCASSLGDTGAGSPLHFGNGTRLTVT.

The rearrangement links TRBV20-1 to TRBJ1-6; TCRdb proposes TRBD1, but this gene call is untestable without DNA. The CDR3 has 15 amino acids. Germline CDR1 DFQATT, CDR2 SNEGSKA (reference sequence). CDR3 protein: CSARETQGYNSPLHF.

The genes are TRBV28 and TRBJ2-1; TCRdb's D call of TRBD1 is untestable without DNA. Germline values: CDR1 MDHEN, CDR2 SYDVKM. The CDR3 totals 16 residues. CDR3 sequence reads: CASKEGAGYILNEQFF.

V is TRBV5-1 and J is TRBJ1-1; TCRdb indicates TRBD1, and absent DNA this call remains unverified. CDR1 and CDR2 (germline): SGHRS, YFSETQ. The CDR3 spans 15 residues. CDR3 protein: CASRTTGAGDTEAFF.

V and J are TRBV7-2 and TRBJ2-5; TCRdb reports TRBD2, a call that lacks DNA to check it against. This CDR3 comprises 15 residues. Germline CDR1 and CDR2: SGHTA and FQGNSA. CDR3 in amino acids: CASSLTSGVGETQYF.

The chain links TRBV12-5 to TRBJ2-1; the D call from TCRdb, TRBD2, cannot be confirmed without DNA. CDR3 length: 16 residues. The germline V gene has CDR1 LGHNT and CDR2 FRNRAP. The CDR3 here is CASGFAGTSHPIEQFF.

V gene TRBV11-2 combines with J gene TRBJ1-2. Germline CDR1 SGHAT, CDR2 FQNNGV. CDR3 length equals 14 residues. The CDR3 loop is CASTLAGFGYGYTF. The full variable domain, completed using reference TRBV11-2 and TRBJ1-2, is EAGVAQSPRYKIIEKRQSVAFWCNPISGHATLYWYQQILGQGPKLLIQFQNNGVVDDSQLPKDRFSAERLKGVDSTLKIQPAKLEDSAVYLCASTLAGFGYGYTFGSGTRLTVV.

This sequence joins TRBV5-1 and TRBJ1-2. Germline CDR1 and CDR2: SGHRS and YFSETQ. The length of the CDR3 is 15 residues. This CDR3 reads CASSMDSPSSYGYTF.

The chain employs TRBV20-1 and TRBJ2-1; TCRdb calls TRBD1, which cannot be checked without DNA. Germline CDR1 DFQATT, CDR2 SNEGSKA (reference sequence). The CDR3 is made up of 14 amino acids. CDR3 protein: CSAPQGNGYNEQFF.